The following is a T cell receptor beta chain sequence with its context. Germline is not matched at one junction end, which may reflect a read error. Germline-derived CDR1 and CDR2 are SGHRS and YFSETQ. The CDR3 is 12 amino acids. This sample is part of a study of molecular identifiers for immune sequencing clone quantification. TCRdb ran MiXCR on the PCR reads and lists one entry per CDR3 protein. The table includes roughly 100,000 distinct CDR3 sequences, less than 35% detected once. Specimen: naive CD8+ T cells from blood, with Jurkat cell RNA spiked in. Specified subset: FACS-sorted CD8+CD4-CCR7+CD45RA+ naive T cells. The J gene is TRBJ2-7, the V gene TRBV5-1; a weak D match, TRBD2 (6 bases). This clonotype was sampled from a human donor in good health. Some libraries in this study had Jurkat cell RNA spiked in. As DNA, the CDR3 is TGCGCCAGCGGCTTGGCGGGGTACGAGCAGTACTTC. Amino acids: CASGLAGYEQYF.